This TCR beta chain was identified during a study of somatic mutations in cytotoxic T cells in rheumatoid arthritis. V was clipped by 0 bases and J by 5 bases, with 8 bases between them. The CDR3 is made up of 14 amino acids. Germline CDR1 reads SGHDT; CDR2 reads YYEEEE. Data came from immunoSEQ multiplex PCR; TCRdb stores just in-frame clones and leaves some out. The data hold tens of thousands of clones, with approximately 86% observed a single time. The gene calls are TRBV5-6 and TRBJ2-2; no definite D call. The sample taken for sequencing was CD8+ T cells sorted from blood. The TCR sequence derives from an adult with rheumatoid arthritis. DNA of the CDR3: TGTGCCAGCAGCTTGGCCCTTGGGACCGGGGAGCTGTTTTTT. The encoded protein is CASSLALGTGELFF.